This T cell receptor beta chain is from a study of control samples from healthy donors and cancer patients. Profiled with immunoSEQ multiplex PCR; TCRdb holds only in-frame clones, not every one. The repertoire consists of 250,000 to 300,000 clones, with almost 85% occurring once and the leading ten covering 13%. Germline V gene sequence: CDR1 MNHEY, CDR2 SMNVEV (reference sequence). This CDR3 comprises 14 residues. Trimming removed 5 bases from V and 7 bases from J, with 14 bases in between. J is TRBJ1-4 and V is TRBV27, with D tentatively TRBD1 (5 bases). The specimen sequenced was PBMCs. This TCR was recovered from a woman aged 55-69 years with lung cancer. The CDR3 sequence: CASSLGTVGEKLFF. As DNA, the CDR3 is TGTGCCAGCAGTCTGGGGACGGTGGGTGAAAAACTGTTTTTT.